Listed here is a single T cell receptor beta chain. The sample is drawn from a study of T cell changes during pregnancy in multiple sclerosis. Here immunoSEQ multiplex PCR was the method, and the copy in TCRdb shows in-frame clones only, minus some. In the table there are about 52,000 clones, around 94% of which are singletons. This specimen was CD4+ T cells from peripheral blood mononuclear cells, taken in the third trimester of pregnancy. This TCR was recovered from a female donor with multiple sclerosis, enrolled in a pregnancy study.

The CDR3 spells CASSPVLSRGGGRGYTF. The DNA for the CDR3 is TGTGCCAGCTCACCCGTACTCTCAAGGGGAGGTGGTCGTGGCTACACCTTC. The rearrangement links TRBV18 to TRBJ1-2; a possible D gene is TRBD1 (5 bases). From germline, CDR1 is KGHSH and CDR2 LQKENI. The CDR3 spans 17 residues. Deletions cut 3 bases from V and 7 bases from J, with 24 bases between.